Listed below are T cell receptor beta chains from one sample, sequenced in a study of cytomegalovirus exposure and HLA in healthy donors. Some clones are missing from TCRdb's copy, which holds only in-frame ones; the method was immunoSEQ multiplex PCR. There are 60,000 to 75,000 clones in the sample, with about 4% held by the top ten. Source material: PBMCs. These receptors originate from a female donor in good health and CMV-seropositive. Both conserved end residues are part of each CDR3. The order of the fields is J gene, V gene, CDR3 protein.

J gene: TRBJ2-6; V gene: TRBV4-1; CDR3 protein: CASSHIRDRAGANVLTF
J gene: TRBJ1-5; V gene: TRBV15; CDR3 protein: CATRGQEGAYNQPQHF
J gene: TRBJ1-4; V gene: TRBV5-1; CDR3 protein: CASSPTDSINEKLFF
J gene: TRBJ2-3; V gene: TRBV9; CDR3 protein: CASSVGYHPQDTQYF
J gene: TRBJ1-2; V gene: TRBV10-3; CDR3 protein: CAISESTGYNYGYTF
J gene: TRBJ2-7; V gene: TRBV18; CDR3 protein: CASSPRSGIDEQYF
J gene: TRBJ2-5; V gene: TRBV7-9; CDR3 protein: CASSFSGAGETQYF
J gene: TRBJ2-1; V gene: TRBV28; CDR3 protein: CASRAGLAVYNEQFF
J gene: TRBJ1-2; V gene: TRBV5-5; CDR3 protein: CASSLGGASYGYTF
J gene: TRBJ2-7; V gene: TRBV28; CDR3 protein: CASSRDRVGEQYF
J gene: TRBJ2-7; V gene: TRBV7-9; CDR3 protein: CASSLGGQGHEQYF
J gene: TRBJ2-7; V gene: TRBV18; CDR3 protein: CASSNSGRAYEQYF
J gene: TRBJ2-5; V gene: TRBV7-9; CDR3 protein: CASSRGLLETQYF
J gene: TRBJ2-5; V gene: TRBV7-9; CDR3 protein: CASSLAGGETQYF
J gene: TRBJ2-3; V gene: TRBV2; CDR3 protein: CASQGAGVTDTQYF
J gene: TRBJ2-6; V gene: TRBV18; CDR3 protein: CASSPGQSGANVLTF
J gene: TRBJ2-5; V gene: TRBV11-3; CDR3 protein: CASSLLTSTWKETQYF
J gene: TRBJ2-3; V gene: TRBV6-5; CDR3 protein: CASSREFTDTQYF
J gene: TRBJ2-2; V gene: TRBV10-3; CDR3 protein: CAISGQLAGNTGELFF
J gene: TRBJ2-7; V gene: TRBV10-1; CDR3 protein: CASSDRTGAPSLYF
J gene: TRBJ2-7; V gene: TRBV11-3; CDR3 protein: CASRPQGAYEQYF
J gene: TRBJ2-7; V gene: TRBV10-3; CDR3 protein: CAINPGQSYEQYF
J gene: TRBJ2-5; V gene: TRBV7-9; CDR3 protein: CASSLGVETQYF
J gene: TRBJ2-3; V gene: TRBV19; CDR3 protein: CASRDPGLAGMDTQYF
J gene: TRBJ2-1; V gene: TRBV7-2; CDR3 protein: CASSRIGAGEQFF
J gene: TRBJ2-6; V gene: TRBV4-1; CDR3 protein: CASSQIGHSGANVLTF
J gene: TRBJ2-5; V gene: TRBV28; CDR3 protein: CASNLPGGETQYF
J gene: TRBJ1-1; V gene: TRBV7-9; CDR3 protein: CASSLAQGGEAFF
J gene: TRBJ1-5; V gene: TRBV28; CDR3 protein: CASSLSGGRQPQHF
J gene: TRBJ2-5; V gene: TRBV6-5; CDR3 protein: CASRRQQAEETQYF
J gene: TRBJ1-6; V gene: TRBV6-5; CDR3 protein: CASSYQGATVSPLHF
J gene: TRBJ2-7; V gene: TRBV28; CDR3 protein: CASSTPGQGSSYEQYF
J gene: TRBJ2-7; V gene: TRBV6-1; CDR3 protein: CASSSGQTYEQYF
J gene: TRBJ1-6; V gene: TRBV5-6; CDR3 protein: CASSLRGFWNSPLHF
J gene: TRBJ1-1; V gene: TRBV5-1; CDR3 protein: CASSYSGTGGTEAFF
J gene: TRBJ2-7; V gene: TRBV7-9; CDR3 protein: CASSLQFEQYF
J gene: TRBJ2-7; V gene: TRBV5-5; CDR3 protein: CASSNTGGSNEQYF
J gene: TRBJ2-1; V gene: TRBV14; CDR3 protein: CASSQTTVNEQFF
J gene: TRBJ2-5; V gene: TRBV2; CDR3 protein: CASRQGETQYF
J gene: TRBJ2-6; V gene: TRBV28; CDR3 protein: CASSAVYGANVLTF
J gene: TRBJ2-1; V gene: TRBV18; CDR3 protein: CASSPQRTGSSYNEQFF
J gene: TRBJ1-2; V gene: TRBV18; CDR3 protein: CASSRTGGASYGYTF
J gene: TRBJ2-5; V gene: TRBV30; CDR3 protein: CAWSATAGTGLYQETQYF
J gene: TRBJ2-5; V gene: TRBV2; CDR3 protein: CASSGSIGLQETQYF
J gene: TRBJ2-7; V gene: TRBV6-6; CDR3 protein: CASSYTTRGLEQYF
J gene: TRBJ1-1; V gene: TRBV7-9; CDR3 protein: CASSLWGPEAFF
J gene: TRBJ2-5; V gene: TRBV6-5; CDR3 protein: CASIGIGGQETQYF